These 26 T cell receptor beta chains were sequenced from one sample in a study of early T cells in non-severe SARS-CoV-2 infection. TCRdb recomputed calls from the 5' RACE reads with MiXCR, one row per CDR3 protein. This table has 25,000 to 35,000 distinct CDR3 sequences, roughly 5.4% appearing once. Material: whole blood. These receptors were obtained from an adult who was a healthcare worker with PCR-confirmed SARS-CoV-2 infection or an uninfected control (not recorded which).

This clonotype ranks as medium-sized (0.01 to 0.1%). The rearrangement uses TRBV7-8 and TRBJ2-3; TRBD2 matches 7 bases. Trimming cost V 0 bases and J 1 base; bases outside gene matches: 19. Germline V gives CDR1 SGHVS, CDR2 FQNEAQ. This CDR3 region has 21 residues. CDR3 residues: CASSLAMGSSGRDSGTDTQYF. CDR3 coding DNA: TGTGCCAGCAGCTTAGCCATGGGCTCTAGCGGACGGGATTCGGGCACAGATACGCAGTATTTT.

Ten or more counts support this clonotype. The rearrangement joins TRBV2 to TRBJ2-5; D remains ambiguous. Germline CDR1 and CDR2: SNHLY and FYNNEI. This CDR3 spans 14 amino acids. V shed 7 bases and J shed 0 bases, with 12 bases lying between them. The CDR3 protein is CASNGRRNQETQYF. The CDR3 bases are TGTGCCAGCAATGGAAGGCGGAACCAAGAGACCCAGTACTTC.

This clonotype was counted only a few times. The V call is TRBV12-3 or TRBV12-4, the J call TRBJ2-7; the D call may be TRBD1 or TRBD2 (5 bases each). The CDR3 spans 16 residues. Trimming took off 3 bases at V and 5 bases at J, with 20 bases between the two ends. The CDR3 reads CASSLWAPDGTDEQYF. CDR3 nucleotides: TGTGCCAGCAGTTTGTGGGCGCCGGACGGGACGGACGAGCAGTACTTC.

This clonotype was counted many times. The rearrangement links TRBV11-2 to TRBJ2-5; the match to TRBD1 covers 9 bases. The CDR3 has 15 amino acids. Germline lookup yields CDR1 SGHAT and CDR2 FQNNGV. The ends lost 5 bases at V and 2 bases at J; junction bases unmatched: 6. CDR3 sequence (DNA): TGTGCCAGCAGCACCGAAGGACAGGGGCAAGAGACCCAGTACTTC. Its protein is CASSTEGQGQETQYF.

J is TRBJ2-2 and V is TRBV11-2, with 8 bases lining up with TRBD2. Germline values: CDR1 SGHAT, CDR2 FQNNGV. The CDR3 totals 14 residues. The trim removed 6 bases at V and 3 bases at J, leaving 3 bases unmatched. CDR3 nucleotides: TGTGCCAGCAGAACGACTAGCGACACCGGGGAGCTGTTTTTT. It is translated as CASRTTSDTGELFF.

This clonotype came up a few times. The chain carries TRBV3-1 and TRBJ2-1, with unresolved D. The CDR3 has 15 residues. From germline, CDR1 is LGHDT and CDR2 YNNKEL (reference sequence). V gave up 1 base and J gave up 8 bases, with 15 bases separating them. CDR3 nucleotide sequence: TGTGCCAGCAGCCAAGTCGCGGTGCCACCTTATGAGCAGTTCTTC. This translates into CASSQVAVPPYEQFF.

This chain links TRBV6-5 with TRBJ2-1; 7 bases are a match to TRBD2. The germline CDR1 and CDR2 sequences are MNHEY and SVGAGI. V was pared by 2 bases and J by 7 bases, with 2 bases of the junction left unmatched. The CDR3 totals 13 residues. The CDR3 sequence is CASSYMGGNEQFF. The CDR3, as DNA: TGTGCCAGCAGTTACATGGGAGGGAATGAGCAGTTCTTC.

This clonotype was seen repeatedly, ten times or more. The V and J genes are TRBV7-9 and TRBJ2-5; TRBD1 matches 10 bases. CDR3 size: 15 residues. Trimming cost V 4 bases and J 1 base; bases outside gene matches: 3. CDR1 SEHNR and CDR2 FQNEAQ come from the germline V gene (reference sequence). The chain's CDR3 is CASSSRTGGQETQYF. The DNA for the CDR3 is TGTGCCAGCAGCTCCAGGACAGGGGGCCAAGAGACCCAGTACTTC.

This clonotype was seen a few times. V gene TRBV7-9 combines with J gene TRBJ2-3; the D gene is possibly TRBD1 (6 bases). Germline CDR1 reads SEHNR; CDR2 reads FQNEAQ (reference sequence). The length of the CDR3 is 18 residues. Trimming removed 3 bases at V and 0 bases at J, with 19 bases between. The CDR3 loop is CASSFTRGYLSSTDTQYF. CDR3 bases: TGTGCCAGCAGCTTCACTAGGGGGTATCTCTCTAGCACAGATACGCAGTATTTT.

This clonotype was detected ten times or more. This rearrangement joins TRBV29-1 to TRBJ1-2; D possibly corresponds to TRBD1 (5 bases). The ends were cut back, 6 bases at V and 10 bases at J, with 12 bases in the middle. This CDR3 is built from 10 residues. Per the germline V gene, CDR1 is SQVTM and CDR2 is ANQGSEA. The CDR3 here is CSVGTGTYTF. In DNA form, the CDR3 reads TGCAGCGTAGGGACCGGAACCTACACCTTC.

The chain employs TRBV10-2 and TRBJ2-7, with a tentative D call TRBD2 (5 bases). This CDR3 contains 12 residues. Germline CDR1 and CDR2: WSHSY and SAAADI. V gave up 2 bases and J gave up 3 bases, with 5 bases separating them. The CDR3 spells CASSETSYEQYF. The CDR3 coding sequence is TGCGCCAGCAGTGAGACTAGCTACGAGCAGTACTTC.

This clonotype was picked up many times. This chain joins TRBV3-1 and TRBJ1-1, with D unresolved. Germline assignment: CDR1 LGHDT and CDR2 YNNKEL (reference sequence). This CDR3 comprises 16 residues. The germline V and J ends were trimmed by 0 bases and 5 bases, with 16 bases remaining between them. CDR3 DNA sequence: TGTGCCAGCAGCCAAGATTACGGCCGTATCCCTACTGAAGCTTTCTTT. Protein sequence: CASSQDYGRIPTEAFF.

This clonotype was observed at least ten times. V is TRBV10-3 and J is TRBJ1-1; possibly TRBD1 for D (5 bases). The V gene's germline CDR1 is ENHRY and CDR2 SYGVKD. This CDR3 comprises 13 residues. Trimming took 8 bases from V and 4 from J, leaving 14 bases between them. CDR3: CAIGGPQGTEAFF. The DNA of the CDR3 is TGTGCCATCGGAGGGCCCCAGGGCACTGAAGCTTTCTTT.

This chain connects TRBV5-1 to TRBJ1-5; D remains unclear. The CDR3 contains 15 residues. Germline lookup yields CDR1 SGHRS and CDR2 YFSETQ. V was pared by 0 bases and J by 0 bases, with 7 bases between. The CDR3 is CASSLEGTSNQPQHF. CDR3 DNA: TGCGCCAGCAGCTTGGAAGGAACTAGCAATCAGCCCCAGCATTTT.

Comment on this clonotype: With a much larger clone just one base away, this may be a read error. The chain carries TRBV19 and TRBJ2-1; tentative D call: TRBD2 (5 bases). The CDR3 is made up of 13 amino acids. In germline, CDR1 is LNHDA, CDR2 SQIVND (reference sequence). The V and J ends lost 7 bases and 4 bases respectively, with 11 bases between them. CDR3 sequence (DNA): TGTGCCAGTACGCTAGCACTTTACAATGAGCAGTTCTTC. The encoded protein is CASTLALYNEQFF.

This clonotype was recorded a few times. The chain employs TRBV7-9 and TRBJ2-1; 12 positions agree with TRBD2. The CDR3 is made up of 13 amino acids. V dropped 4 bases and J dropped 9; count of bases not matched to a gene: 1. Germline CDR1 reads SEHNR; CDR2 reads FQNEAQ (reference sequence). The CDR3 sequence is CASSSSGRGEQFF. CDR3 coding DNA: TGTGCCAGCAGCTCTAGCGGGAGGGGTGAGCAGTTCTTC.

There are many counts of this clonotype. This rearrangement joins TRBV6-1 to TRBJ2-5; TRBD2 might be the D (7 bases). V lost 3 bases, J lost 5 bases, and 16 bases lay in between. CDR1 and CDR2 from the germline V gene are MNHNS and SASEGT. The CDR3 loop spans 15 amino acids. In nucleotides, the CDR3 is TGTGCCAGCAGTGAGACCGGGGGGCCGGTGGAGACCCAGTACTTC. Encoded protein: CASSETGGPVETQYF.

This clonotype has ten or more counts. DNA for the CDR3: TGCGCCAGCAGCTTTGGTCGCGGGGGAGCCTACACAGATACGCAGTATTTT. It codes for CASSFGRGGAYTDTQYF. V gene TRBV5-1 combines with J gene TRBJ2-3, with 7 positions matching TRBD2. Looked up from germline, CDR1 is SGHRS and CDR2 is YFSETQ. Losses at the gene ends were 2 bases for V and 2 bases for J; bases not matched to a gene: 11. The CDR3 covers 17 residues.

This chain uses TRBV7-8 with TRBJ2-3, with 13 bases that match TRBD2. The germline CDR1 and CDR2 sequences are SGHVS and FQNEAQ. J was trimmed by 2 bases and V by 6 bases; bases with no gene match: 11. The CDR3 totals 18 residues. CDR3 sequence reads: CASRRLAGGQIDTDTQYF. CDR3 coding DNA: TGTGCCAGCAGACGACTAGCGGGAGGCCAAATTGACACAGATACGCAGTATTTT.

This clonotype was seen ten or more times. This chain links TRBV5-1 with TRBJ2-5; D remains ambiguous. The CDR3 sequence is 14 residues long. Germline lookup yields CDR1 SGHRS and CDR2 YFSETQ. V dropped 0 bases and J dropped 2 bases, with 8 bases sitting between them. The CDR3 reads CASSLAPLQETQYF. The CDR3 nucleotides read TGCGCCAGCAGCTTGGCCCCACTTCAAGAGACCCAGTACTTC.

This clonotype was picked up many times. This chain uses TRBV19 with TRBJ2-7; 9 bases fit TRBD1. The V gene's germline CDR1 is LNHDA and CDR2 SQIVND (reference sequence). The trim removed 7 bases at V and 0 bases at J, leaving 4 bases unmatched. The CDR3 runs to 14 residues. The CDR3 loop is CASTGTGSSYEQYF. As DNA, the CDR3 is TGTGCCAGTACCGGGACAGGGAGCTCCTACGAGCAGTACTTC.

This clonotype turned up a few times. CDR3 bases: TGCGCCAGCACCCCGGGAGGGCCCTCCACAGATACGCAGTATTTT. Translating it yields CASTPGGPSTDTQYF. V gene TRBV5-1 combines with J gene TRBJ2-3; 8 bases match TRBD2. The germline CDR1 and CDR2 sequences are SGHRS and YFSETQ. The length of the CDR3 is 15 residues. The junction had 8 bases not matched to a gene; V was cut back by 6 bases and J by 2 bases.

The sample holds a few counts of this clonotype. V is TRBV9 and J is TRBJ2-1, with 10 bases fitting TRBD2. The CDR3 runs 16 residues. Germline V lookup: CDR1 SGDLS, CDR2 YYNGEE. J gave up 0 bases and V 4 bases, and 4 bases lay outside the gene matches. The CDR3 here is CASSPSGSPSYNEQFF. The CDR3 coding sequence is TGTGCCAGCAGCCCTAGCGGGAGTCCCTCCTACAATGAGCAGTTCTTC.

The sample holds many counts of this clonotype. The chain couples TRBV3-1 to TRBJ1-2; no firm D call. Trimming pared 5 bases from V and 5 bases from J, leaving 9 bases between. From germline, CDR1 is LGHDT and CDR2 YNNKEL (reference sequence). The CDR3 covers 12 residues. Written as DNA, the CDR3 is TGTGCCAGCAGCTCCGGAAGATATGGCTACACCTTC. It translates to CASSSGRYGYTF.

This clonotype turned up a few times. In nucleotides, the CDR3 is TGTGCCAGCAGCCTAGGTGGGACAGGGGGATCACCCCTCCACTTT. The encoded protein is CASSLGGTGGSPLHF. J is TRBJ1-6 and V is TRBV7-2; 11 positions agree with TRBD1. This CDR3 has 15 residues. Unmatched junction bases numbered 7, after V lost 5 bases and J lost 10 bases. The germline V gene has CDR1 SGHTA and CDR2 FQGNSA.

In this sample, this clonotype turned up many times. One end of the junction fails to match germline, which may point to a read error. For the CDR3, the DNA is TGTGCCACCAGTGACCCTAGCATAGATACGCAGTATTTT. This encodes CATSDPSIDTQYF. The V gene is TRBV24-1, the J gene TRBJ2-3; perhaps TRBD2 as D (5 bases). Looked up from germline, CDR1 is KGHDR and CDR2 is SFDVKD. CDR3 size: 13 residues.